This T cell receptor beta chain appears in the sequencing data of a study of lymphopenia after photon versus proton radiotherapy. Measured with immunoSEQ multiplex PCR; TCRdb has only the in-frame clones, and not every one. The sample holds roughly 41,000 clones; over 65% are singletons and the top ten take approximately 2.9%. Comments on this clone: Its cognate antigen is unknown.

The V and J ends lost 6 bases and 2 bases, in that order; junction bases with no gene match: 8. Germline V gene sequence: CDR1 MDHEN, CDR2 SYDVKM. CDR3 size: 15 residues. Regarding the study as a whole: Under photons, naive T cells and diversity fell while effector/memory populations rose. After the lymphocyte nadir, photon-treated repertoires showed oligoclonal expansion, especially of CD8+ Temra cells. Larger post-nadir TCR diversity loss correlated inversely with survival in deceased patients.

Material: peripheral blood, obtained from a patient treated with photon-based radiotherapy. This TCR was sampled from a man in his forties or fifties with gastric cancer. This sequence joins TRBV28 and TRBJ2-3; 7 nucleotides align to TRBD1. In nucleotides, the CDR3 is TGTGCCAGCAGACCGGGACAGCCCTTCACAGATACGCAGTATTTT. This translates into CASRPGQPFTDTQYF.